A selection of T cell receptor beta chains follows, all from one sample in a study of CD8 T cells in Susac syndrome. TCRdb used MiXCR to reprocess the immunoSEQ multiplex PCR reads, holding one entry per CDR3 protein. The table includes about 73,000 distinct CDR3 sequences, around 96% detected once. Input material: CD8+ T cells from PBMCs. The receptors here all came from a human donor with multiple sclerosis. The CDR3 runs from the conserved cysteine through the conserved F or W. Each record gives: J gene, D gene, V gene, CDR3 DNA, CDR3 protein. D genes are given only for firm matches.

j_call: TRBJ2-1; d_call: NA; v_call: TRBV10-3; cdr3_nt: TGTGCCATCAGTGAGGGTGATGAGCAGTTCTTC; cdr3_aa: CAISEGDEQFF
j_call: TRBJ2-2; d_call: TRBD1; v_call: TRBV6-1; cdr3_nt: TGTGCCAGCAGCCTATACTCTCTGAGGGGGCCAACGGCCGGGGAGCTGTTTTTT; cdr3_aa: CASSLYSLRGPTAGELFF
j_call: TRBJ2-2; d_call: TRBD1; v_call: TRBV20-1; cdr3_nt: TGCAGTGCTAGGGAACAGGGGGCAAACACCGGGGAGCTGTTTTTT; cdr3_aa: CSAREQGANTGELFF
j_call: TRBJ2-1; d_call: NA; v_call: TRBV7-8; cdr3_nt: TGTGCCAGCAGCTTAGGGGGGACAGAGCAGTTCTTC; cdr3_aa: CASSLGGTEQFF
j_call: TRBJ2-2; d_call: NA; v_call: TRBV29-1; cdr3_nt: TGCAGCGTTTTTATCGGACGCGGCACCGGGGAGCTGTTTTTT; cdr3_aa: CSVFIGRGTGELFF
j_call: TRBJ2-7; d_call: TRBD1; v_call: TRBV4-1; cdr3_nt: TGCGCCAGCAGCCAAGTAGGGGGCGAAACCTACGAGCAGTACTTC; cdr3_aa: CASSQVGGETYEQYF
j_call: TRBJ2-7; d_call: NA; v_call: TRBV10-2; cdr3_nt: TGCGCCACCCACACACCCCTGATCTACGAGCAGTACTTC; cdr3_aa: CATHTPLIYEQYF
j_call: TRBJ2-6; d_call: NA; v_call: TRBV19; cdr3_nt: TGTGCCACCGCAGGGGGGAGACCTGGGGCCAACGTCCTGACTTTC; cdr3_aa: CATAGGRPGANVLTF
j_call: TRBJ2-7; d_call: NA; v_call: TRBV29-1; cdr3_nt: TGCAGCGTTGATGATGGAGGGGGCTACGAGCAGTACTTC; cdr3_aa: CSVDDGGGYEQYF
j_call: TRBJ2-1; d_call: NA; v_call: TRBV12-3/TRBV12-4; cdr3_nt: TGTGCCAGCACCCACGGGGCTGGTGAGCAGTTCTTC; cdr3_aa: CASTHGAGEQFF
j_call: TRBJ2-5; d_call: NA; v_call: TRBV12-3/TRBV12-4; cdr3_nt: TGTGCCAGCAGTTTATTGAGGGGAGCTGGCGAGACCCAGTACTTC; cdr3_aa: CASSLLRGAGETQYF
j_call: TRBJ2-5; d_call: TRBD1; v_call: TRBV5-6; cdr3_nt: TGTGCCAGCAGCTTCGGGACAGGGCTAAAGACCCAGTACTTC; cdr3_aa: CASSFGTGLKTQYF
j_call: TRBJ2-6; d_call: NA; v_call: TRBV7-3; cdr3_nt: TGTGCCAGACTATCACTCCCCGGGACGGGGAGCTCTGGGGCCAACGTCCTGACTTTC; cdr3_aa: CARLSLPGTGSSGANVLTF